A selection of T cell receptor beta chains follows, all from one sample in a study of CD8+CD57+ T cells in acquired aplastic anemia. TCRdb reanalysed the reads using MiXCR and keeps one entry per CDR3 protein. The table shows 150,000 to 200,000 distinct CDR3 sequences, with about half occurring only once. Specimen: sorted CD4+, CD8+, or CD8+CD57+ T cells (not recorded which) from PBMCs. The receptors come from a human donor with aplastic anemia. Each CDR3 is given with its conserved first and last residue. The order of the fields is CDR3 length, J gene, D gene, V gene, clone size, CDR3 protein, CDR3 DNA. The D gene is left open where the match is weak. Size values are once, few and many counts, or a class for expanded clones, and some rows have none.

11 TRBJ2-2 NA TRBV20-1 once CSAPGSGELFF TGCAGTGCCCCAGGGTCCGGGGAGCTGTTTTTT
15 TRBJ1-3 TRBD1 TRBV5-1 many CASSPGTGYGNTIYF TGCGCCAGCAGCCCCGGGACAGGGTATGGAAACACCATATATTTT
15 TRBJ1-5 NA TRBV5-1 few CASSPDPGLNQPQHF TGCGCCAGCAGCCCGGACCCAGGGCTCAATCAGCCCCAGCATTTT
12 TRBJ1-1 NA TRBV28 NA CASSLVHAGAFF TGTGCCAGCAGTTTGGTGCACGCGGGGGCTTTCTTT
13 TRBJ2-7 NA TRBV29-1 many CSVEGGTSYEQYF TGCAGCGTTGAAGGGGGTACCTCCTACGAGCAGTACTTC
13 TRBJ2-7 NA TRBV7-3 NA CARTSRSSYEQYF TGTGCCCGTACTAGCAGGTCCTCCTACGAGCAGTACTTC
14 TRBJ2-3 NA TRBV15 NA CATSSSRGGDTQYF TGTGCCACCAGCAGCTCAAGGGGGGGAGATACGCAGTATTTT
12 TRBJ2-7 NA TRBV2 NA CASSVSGLEQYF TGTGCCAGCAGTGTGTCAGGTCTCGAGCAGTACTTC
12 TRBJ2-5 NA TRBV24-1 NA CATSDSQETQYF TGTGCCACCAGTGATTCCCAAGAGACCCAGTACTTC
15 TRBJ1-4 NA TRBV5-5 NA CASSLGGRAGEKLFF TGTGCCAGCAGCTTGGGGGGTCGAGCTGGGGAAAAACTGTTTTTT
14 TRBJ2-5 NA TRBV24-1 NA CATSADGFQETQYF TGTGCCACCAGTGCGGACGGTTTCCAAGAGACCCAGTACTTC
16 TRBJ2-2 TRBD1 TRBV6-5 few CASSYFLTGGTGELFF TGTGCCAGCAGTTATTTCTTGACAGGGGGCACCGGGGAGCTGTTTTTT
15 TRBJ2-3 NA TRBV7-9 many CASSLVNQGTDTQYF TGTGCCAGCAGCTTAGTGAATCAGGGTACAGATACGCAGTATTTT
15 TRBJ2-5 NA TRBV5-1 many CASSLEGGRGETQYF TGCGCCAGCAGCTTGGAAGGGGGGCGAGGAGAGACCCAGTACTTC
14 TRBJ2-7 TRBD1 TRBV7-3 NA CASSPGTGGDEQYF TGTGCCAGCAGCCCCGGGACAGGGGGCGACGAGCAGTACTTC
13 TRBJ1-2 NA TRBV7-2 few CASSLKNSLGYTF TGTGCCAGCAGCTTAAAGAACAGCCTTGGCTACACCTTC
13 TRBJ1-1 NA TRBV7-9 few CASRLGLNTEAFF TGTGCCAGCAGACTTGGGCTGAACACTGAAGCTTTCTTT
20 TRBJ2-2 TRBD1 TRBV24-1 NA CATSDRPTGGHLRHTGELFF TGTGCCACCAGTGATAGGCCGACAGGGGGCCATCTAAGACACACCGGGGAGCTGTTTTTT
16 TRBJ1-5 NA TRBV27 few CASSSSFAQGNQPQHF TGTGCCAGCAGTTCCTCCTTCGCACAGGGCAATCAGCCCCAGCATTTT
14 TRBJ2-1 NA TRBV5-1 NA CASSLDAANNEQFF TGCGCCAGCAGCTTGGATGCTGCGAACAATGAGCAGTTCTTC
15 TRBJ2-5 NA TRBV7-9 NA CASSLHSGGIYEQYF TGTGCCAGCAGCTTACACAGCGGAGGAATCTACGAGCAGTACTTT
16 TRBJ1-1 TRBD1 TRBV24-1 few CATDSGGQGRATEAFF TGTGCCACGGACAGTGGGGGACAGGGGAGAGCCACTGAAGCTTTCTTT
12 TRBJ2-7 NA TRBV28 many CASRQGNHEQYF TGTGCCAGCAGGCAGGGTAACCACGAGCAGTACTTC
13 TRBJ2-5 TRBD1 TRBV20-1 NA CSVTGTGGETQYF TGCAGTGTTACCGGGACAGGGGGAGAGACCCAGTACTTC
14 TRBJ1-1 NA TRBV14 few CASSHRNTWAEAFF TGTGCCAGCAGCCACAGGAACACTTGGGCTGAAGCTTTCTTT
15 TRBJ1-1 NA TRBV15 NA CATSDPTRVGTEAFF TGTGCCACCAGCGACCCGACGAGGGTTGGCACTGAAGCTTTCTTT
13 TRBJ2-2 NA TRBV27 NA CASSLGVARELFF TGTGCCAGCAGTTTGGGGGTGGCCAGGGAGCTGTTTTTT
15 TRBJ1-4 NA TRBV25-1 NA CASSLEGTENEKLFF TGTGCCAGCAGCCTTGAAGGGACGGAAAATGAAAAACTGTTTTTT
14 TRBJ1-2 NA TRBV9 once CASSVALQGGGYTF TGTGCCAGCAGCGTAGCTCTACAGGGAGGAGGCTACACCTTC
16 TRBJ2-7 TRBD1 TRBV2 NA CASMVTRPGTVHEQYF TGTGCCAGCATGGTTACTCGTCCCGGGACAGTTCACGAGCAGTACTTC
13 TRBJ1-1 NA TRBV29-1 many CSYIQDINTEAFF TGCAGCTATATCCAGGACATAAACACTGAAGCTTTCTTT
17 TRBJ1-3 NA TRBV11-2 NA CASTMGRGQTSGNTIYF TGTGCCAGCACTATGGGCCGGGGGCAGACCTCTGGAAACACCATATATTTT
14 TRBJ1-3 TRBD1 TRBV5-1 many CASSPGQVGNTIYF TGCGCCAGCAGCCCGGGACAGGTTGGAAACACCATATATTTT
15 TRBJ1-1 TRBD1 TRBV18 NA CASSPPGQLNTEAFF TGTGCCAGCTCACCACCGGGACAGCTGAACACTGAAGCTTTCTTT
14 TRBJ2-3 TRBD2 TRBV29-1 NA CSEGTSGKMDTQYF TGCAGCGAAGGGACTAGCGGGAAGATGGATACGCAGTATTTT
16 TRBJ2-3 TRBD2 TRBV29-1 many CSVEGGGTPRVYTQYF TGCAGCGTTGAAGGGGGGGGGACCCCTCGGGTCTATACGCAGTATTTT
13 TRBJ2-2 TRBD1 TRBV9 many CASSVEGQRELFF TGTGCCAGCAGCGTAGAGGGACAGAGGGAGCTGTTTTTT
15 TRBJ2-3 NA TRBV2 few CASRWIAGATDTQYF TGTGCCAGCAGGTGGATTGCGGGGGCCACAGATACGCAGTATTTT
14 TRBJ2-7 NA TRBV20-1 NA CSALKTGLAYEQYF TGCAGTGCTCTCAAGACCGGATTGGCGTACGAGCAGTACTTC